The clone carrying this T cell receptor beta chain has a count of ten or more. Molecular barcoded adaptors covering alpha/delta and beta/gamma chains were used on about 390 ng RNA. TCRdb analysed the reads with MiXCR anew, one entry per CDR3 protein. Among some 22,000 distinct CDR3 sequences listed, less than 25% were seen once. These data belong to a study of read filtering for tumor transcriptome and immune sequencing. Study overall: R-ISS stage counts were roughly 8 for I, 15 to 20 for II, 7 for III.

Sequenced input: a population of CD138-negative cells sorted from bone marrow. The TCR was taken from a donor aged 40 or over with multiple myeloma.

The CDR3: CASSAGTDTGELFF. The CDR3, as DNA: TGTGCCAGCAGCGCCGGGACAGACACCGGGGAGCTGTTTTTT. The rearrangement joins TRBV12-3 or TRBV12-4 to TRBJ2-2; 7 bases align to TRBD1. This CDR3 comprises 14 residues. V gave up 6 bases and J gave up 3 bases; unmatched junction bases: 4.